The 4 T cell receptor beta chains presented below share a single source sample, sequenced in a study of Tregs in tolerant kidney transplant recipients (dated by TCRdb to the late 2010s). The transplants used related donors along with nonmyeloablative bone marrow transplantation, and in the human trials mixed chimerism was transient. The protocol used for the library was the immunoSEQ multiplex PCR assay. Held by TCRdb, this immuneACCESS table contains in-frame sequences only and omits some clones. Under half of the omission traces to an unresolved V gene where checked; the cause of the rest is unknown. For this sample there are about 52,000 clones; about 89% appear just once. 13% to 15% of the sample is held by the ten biggest clonotypes. This material consisted of CD8+ T cells from blood (PBMCs), taken 24 months after the transplant. The origin of the receptors is a human patient who received a combined kidney and bone marrow transplant. In transplant recipients, some T cells may be of donor rather than host origin.

V and J are TRBV11-2 and TRBJ1-1; 8 nucleotides agree with TRBD1. V was clipped by 5 bases and J by 6 bases; unmatched bases: 5. The CDR3 consists of 13 residues. CDR1 SGHAT and CDR2 FQNNGV come from the germline V gene. The CDR3 is CASSPGGGAEAFF. The CDR3 bases are TGTGCCAGCAGCCCAGGGGGCGGGGCTGAAGCTTTCTTT. Full variable domain (rest looked up from reference TRBV11-2 and TRBJ1-1): EAGVAQSPRYKIIEKRQSVAFWCNPISGHATLYWYQQILGQGPKLLIQFQNNGVVDDSQLPKDRFSAERLKGVDSTLKIQPAKLEDSAVYLCASSPGGGAEAFFGQGTRLTVV.

The chain carries TRBV7-3 and TRBJ2-3; 7 nucleotides line up with TRBD2. Germline CDR1 reads SGHTA; CDR2 reads FQGTGA. The trim removed 1 base at V and 2 bases at J, leaving 3 bases unmatched. This CDR3 is built from 15 residues. CDR3 in DNA: TGTGCCAGCAGCTTAATGGGGGGGTACACAGATACGCAGTATTTT. This sequence encodes CASSLMGGYTDTQYF.

V usage is TRBV5-8 and J usage is TRBJ1-5, with D possibly being TRBD1 (6 bases). V shed 5 bases and J shed 1 base, with 13 bases lying between them. The CDR3 is 15 residues long. The germline V gene has CDR1 SGHTS and CDR2 YDEGEE. CDR3 protein: CASRGSGQSNQPQHF. DNA of the CDR3: TGTGCCAGCAGGGGGAGCGGACAGAGCAATCAGCCCCAGCATTTT.

The rearrangement links TRBV4-1 to TRBJ1-1; weak D call: TRBD1 (6 bases). The CDR3 has 15 residues. Trimming shortened V by 7 bases and J by 0 bases, and 15 bases separated the two germline ends. The germline V gene has CDR1 MGHRA and CDR2 YSYEKL. The CDR3 DNA is TGCGCCAGCAACCACCTACAGGGTATGAACACTGAAGCTTTCTTT. Protein product: CASNHLQGMNTEAFF.